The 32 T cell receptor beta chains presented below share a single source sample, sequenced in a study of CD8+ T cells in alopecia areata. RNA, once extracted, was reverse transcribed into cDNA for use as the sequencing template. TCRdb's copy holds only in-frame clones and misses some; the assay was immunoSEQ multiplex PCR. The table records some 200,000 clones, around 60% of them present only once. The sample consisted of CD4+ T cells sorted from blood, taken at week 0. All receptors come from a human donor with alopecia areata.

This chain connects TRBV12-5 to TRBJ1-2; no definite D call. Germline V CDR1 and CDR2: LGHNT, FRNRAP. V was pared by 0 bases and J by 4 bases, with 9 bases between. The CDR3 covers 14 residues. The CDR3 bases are TGTGCTAGTGGTTTGGTAGCCAGGAGCTATGGCTACACCTTC. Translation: CASGLVARSYGYTF.

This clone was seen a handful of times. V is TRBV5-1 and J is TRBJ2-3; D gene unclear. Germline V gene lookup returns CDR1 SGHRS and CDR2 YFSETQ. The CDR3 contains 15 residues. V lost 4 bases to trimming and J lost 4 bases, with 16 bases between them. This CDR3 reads CASSPRGLGADTQYF. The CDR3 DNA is TGCGCCAGCAGCCCCCGCGGCTTGGGCGCAGATACGCAGTATTTT.

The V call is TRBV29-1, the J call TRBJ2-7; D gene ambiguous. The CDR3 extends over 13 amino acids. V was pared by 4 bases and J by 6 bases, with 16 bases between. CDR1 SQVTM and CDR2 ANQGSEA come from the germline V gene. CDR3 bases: TGCAGCGTTGGGCAAATTCCAGGTACCGAGCAGTACTTC. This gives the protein CSVGQIPGTEQYF.

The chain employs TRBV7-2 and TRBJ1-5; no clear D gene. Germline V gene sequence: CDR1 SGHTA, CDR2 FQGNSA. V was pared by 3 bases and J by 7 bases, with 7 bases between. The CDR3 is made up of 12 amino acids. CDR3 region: CASSFQRQPQHF. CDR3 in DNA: TGTGCCAGCAGCTTCCAACGCCAGCCCCAGCATTTT. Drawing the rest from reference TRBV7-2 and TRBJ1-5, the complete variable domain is GAGVSQSPSNKVTEKGKDVELRCDPISGHTALYWYRQSLGQGLEFLIYFQGNSAPDKSGLPSDRFSAERTGGSVSTLTIQRTQQEDSAVYLCASSFQRQPQHFGDGTRLSIL.

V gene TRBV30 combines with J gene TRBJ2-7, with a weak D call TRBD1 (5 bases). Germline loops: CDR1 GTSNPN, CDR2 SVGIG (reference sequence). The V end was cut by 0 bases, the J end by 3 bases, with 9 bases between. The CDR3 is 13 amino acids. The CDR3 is CAWSVDRSYEQYF. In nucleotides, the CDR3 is TGTGCCTGGAGTGTAGACAGAAGCTACGAGCAGTACTTC.

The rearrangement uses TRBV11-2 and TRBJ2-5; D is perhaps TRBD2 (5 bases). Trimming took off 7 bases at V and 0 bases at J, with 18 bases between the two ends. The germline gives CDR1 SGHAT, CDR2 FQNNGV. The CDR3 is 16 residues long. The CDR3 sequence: CASNKGSAPYQETQYF. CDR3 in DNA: TGTGCCAGCAACAAAGGGAGTGCGCCGTACCAAGAGACCCAGTACTTC. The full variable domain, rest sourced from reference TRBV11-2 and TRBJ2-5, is EAGVAQSPRYKIIEKRQSVAFWCNPISGHATLYWYQQILGQGPKLLIQFQNNGVVDDSQLPKDRFSAERLKGVDSTLKIQPAKLEDSAVYLCASNKGSAPYQETQYFGPGTRLLVL.

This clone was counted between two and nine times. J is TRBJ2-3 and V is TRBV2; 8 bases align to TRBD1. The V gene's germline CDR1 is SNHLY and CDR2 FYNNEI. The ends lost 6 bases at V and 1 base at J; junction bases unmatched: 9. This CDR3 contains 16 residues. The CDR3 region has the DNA TGTGCCAGCAGCCAACAGGGGGTCTGGGGCACAGATACGCAGTATTTT. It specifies CASSQQGVWGTDTQYF. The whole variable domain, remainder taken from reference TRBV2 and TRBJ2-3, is EPEVTQTPSHQVTQMGQEVILRCVPISNHLYFYWYRQILGQKVEFLVSFYNNEISEKSEIFDDQFSVERPDGSNFTLKIRSTKLEDSAMYFCASSQQGVWGTDTQYFGPGTRLTVL.

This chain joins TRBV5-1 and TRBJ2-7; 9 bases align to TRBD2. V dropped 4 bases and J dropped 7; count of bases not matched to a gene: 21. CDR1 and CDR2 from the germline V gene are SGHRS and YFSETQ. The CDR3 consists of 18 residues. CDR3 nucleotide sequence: TGCGCCAGCAGCCCCCAAGGAGGGCTAGCGGGGCCCGGGAAGGAGCAGTACTTC. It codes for CASSPQGGLAGPGKEQYF.

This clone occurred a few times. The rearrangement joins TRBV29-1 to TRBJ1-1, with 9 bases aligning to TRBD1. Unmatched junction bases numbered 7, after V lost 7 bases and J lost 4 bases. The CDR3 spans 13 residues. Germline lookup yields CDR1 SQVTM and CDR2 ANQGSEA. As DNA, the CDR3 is TGCAGCGCCGAGGACAGGGGTCGCACTGAAGCTTTCTTT. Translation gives CSAEDRGRTEAFF.

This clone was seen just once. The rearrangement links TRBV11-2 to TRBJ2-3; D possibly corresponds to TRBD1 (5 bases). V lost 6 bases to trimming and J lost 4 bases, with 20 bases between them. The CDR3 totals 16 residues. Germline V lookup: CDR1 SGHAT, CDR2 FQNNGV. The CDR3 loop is CASRPFELGRADTQYF. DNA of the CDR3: TGTGCCAGCAGACCCTTCGAGTTGGGGCGCGCAGATACGCAGTATTTT.

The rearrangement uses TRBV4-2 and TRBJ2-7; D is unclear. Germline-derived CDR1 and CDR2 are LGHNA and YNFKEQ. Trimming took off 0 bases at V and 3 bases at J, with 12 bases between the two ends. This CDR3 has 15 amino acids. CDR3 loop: CASSQDLPGVYEQYF. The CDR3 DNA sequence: TGTGCCAGCAGCCAAGATCTTCCAGGAGTCTACGAGCAGTACTTC.

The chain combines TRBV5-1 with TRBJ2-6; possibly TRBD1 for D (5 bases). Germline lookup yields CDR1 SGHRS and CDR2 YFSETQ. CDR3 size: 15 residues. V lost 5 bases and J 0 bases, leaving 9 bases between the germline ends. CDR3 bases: TGCGCCAGCAGAACGGACAACTCTGGGGCCAACGTCCTGACTTTC. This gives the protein CASRTDNSGANVLTF. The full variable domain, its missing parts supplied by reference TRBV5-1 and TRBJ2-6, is KAGVTQTPRYLIKTRGQQVTLSCSPISGHRSVSWYQQTPGQGLQFLFEYFSETQRNKGNFPGRFSGRQFSNSRSEMNVSTLELGDSALYLCASRTDNSGANVLTFGAGSRLTVL.

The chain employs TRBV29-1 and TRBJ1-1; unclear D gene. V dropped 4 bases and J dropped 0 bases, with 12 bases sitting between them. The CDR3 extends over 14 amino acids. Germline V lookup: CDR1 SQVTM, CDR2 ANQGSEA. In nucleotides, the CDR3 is TGCAGCGTTGTGGCAGGTTGGGTGAACACTGAAGCTTTCTTT. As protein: CSVVAGWVNTEAFF. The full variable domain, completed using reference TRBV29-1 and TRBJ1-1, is SAVISQKPSRDICQRGTSLTIQCQVDSQVTMMFWYRQQPGQSLTLIATANQGSEATYESGFVIDKFPISRPNLTFSTLTVSNMSPEDSSIYLCSVVAGWVNTEAFFGQGTRLTVV.

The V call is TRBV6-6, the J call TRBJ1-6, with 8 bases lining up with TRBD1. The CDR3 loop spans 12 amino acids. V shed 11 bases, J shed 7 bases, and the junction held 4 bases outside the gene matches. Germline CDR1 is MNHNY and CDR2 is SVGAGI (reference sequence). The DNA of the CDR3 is TGTGCCGGACAGGGCGACAATTCACCCCTCCACTTT. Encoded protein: CAGQGDNSPLHF.

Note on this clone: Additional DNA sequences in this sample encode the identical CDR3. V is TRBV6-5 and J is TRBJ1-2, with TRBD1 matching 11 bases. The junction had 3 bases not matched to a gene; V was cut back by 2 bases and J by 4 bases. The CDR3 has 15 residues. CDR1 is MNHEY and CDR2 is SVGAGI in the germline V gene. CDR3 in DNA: TGTGCCAGCAGTTACAGGGACAGGGGGTCCTATGGCTACACCTTC. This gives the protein CASSYRDRGSYGYTF.

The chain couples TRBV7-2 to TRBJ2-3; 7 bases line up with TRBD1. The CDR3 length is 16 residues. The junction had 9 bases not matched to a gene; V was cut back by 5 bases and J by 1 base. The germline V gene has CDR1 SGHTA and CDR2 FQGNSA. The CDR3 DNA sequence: TGTGCCAGCAGCGCTCGACAGGGTGGGGGCACAGATACGCAGTATTTT. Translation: CASSARQGGGTDTQYF. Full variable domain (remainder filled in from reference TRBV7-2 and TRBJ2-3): GAGVSQSPSNKVTEKGKDVELRCDPISGHTALYWYRQSLGQGLEFLIYFQGNSAPDKSGLPSDRFSAERTGGSVSTLTIQRTQQEDSAVYLCASSARQGGGTDTQYFGPGTRLTVL.

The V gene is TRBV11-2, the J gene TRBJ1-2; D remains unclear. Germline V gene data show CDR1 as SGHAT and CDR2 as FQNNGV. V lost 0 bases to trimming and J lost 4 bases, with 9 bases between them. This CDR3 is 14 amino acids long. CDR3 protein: CASSLEGKLYGYTF. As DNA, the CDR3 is TGTGCCAGCAGCTTAGAGGGGAAACTCTATGGCTACACCTTC.

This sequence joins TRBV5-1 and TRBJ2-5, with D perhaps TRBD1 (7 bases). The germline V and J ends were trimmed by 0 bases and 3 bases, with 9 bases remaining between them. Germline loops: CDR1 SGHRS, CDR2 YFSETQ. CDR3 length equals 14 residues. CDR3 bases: TGCGCCAGCAGCTTGGGCAGGGGGGAAGAGACCCAGTACTTC. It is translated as CASSLGRGEETQYF.

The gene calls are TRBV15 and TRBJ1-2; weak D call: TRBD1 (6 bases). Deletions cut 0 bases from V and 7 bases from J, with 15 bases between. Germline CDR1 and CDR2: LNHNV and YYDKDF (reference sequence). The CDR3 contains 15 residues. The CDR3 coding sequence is TGTGCCACCAGCAGAGATCCTGTACAGGGTGGTGGCTACACCTTC. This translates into CATSRDPVQGGGYTF.

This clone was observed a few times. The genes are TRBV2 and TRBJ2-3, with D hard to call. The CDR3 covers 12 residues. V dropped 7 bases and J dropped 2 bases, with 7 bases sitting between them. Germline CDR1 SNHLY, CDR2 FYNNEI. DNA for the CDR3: TGTGCCAGCAATACGGACACAGATACGCAGTATTTT. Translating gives CASNTDTDTQYF.

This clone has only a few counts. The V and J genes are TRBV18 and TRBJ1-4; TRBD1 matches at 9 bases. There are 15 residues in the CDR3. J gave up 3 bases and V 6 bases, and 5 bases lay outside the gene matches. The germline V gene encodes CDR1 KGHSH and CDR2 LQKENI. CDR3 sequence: CASSRTGGPNEKLFF. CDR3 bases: TGTGCCAGCTCTCGTACAGGGGGCCCTAATGAAAAACTGTTTTTT.

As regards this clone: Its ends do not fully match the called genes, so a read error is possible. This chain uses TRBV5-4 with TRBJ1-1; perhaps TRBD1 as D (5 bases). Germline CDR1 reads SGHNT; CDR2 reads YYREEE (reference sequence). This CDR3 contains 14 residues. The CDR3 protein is CASSLQGMNTGAFF. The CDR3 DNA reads TGTGCCAGCAGCTTGCAGGGAATGAACACTGGAGCTTTCTTT. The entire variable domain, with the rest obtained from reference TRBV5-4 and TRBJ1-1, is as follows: ETGVTQSPTHLIKTRGQQVTLRCSSQSGHNTVSWYQQALGQGPQFIFQYYREEENGRGNFPPRFSGLQFPNYSSELNVNALELDDSALYLCASSLQGMNTGAFFGQGTRLTVV.

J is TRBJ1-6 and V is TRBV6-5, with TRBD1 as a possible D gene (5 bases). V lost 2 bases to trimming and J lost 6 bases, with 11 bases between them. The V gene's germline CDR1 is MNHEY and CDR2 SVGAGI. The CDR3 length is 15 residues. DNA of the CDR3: TGTGCCAGCAGTTACGGCGGGGGGTTTAATTCACCCCTCCACTTT. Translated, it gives CASSYGGGFNSPLHF.

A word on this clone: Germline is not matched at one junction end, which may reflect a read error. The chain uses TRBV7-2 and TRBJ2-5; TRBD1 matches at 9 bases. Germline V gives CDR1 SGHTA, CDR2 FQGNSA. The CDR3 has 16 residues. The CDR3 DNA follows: TGTGCCAGCAGCATCCACGGGACAGGGTATCAAGGGACCCAGTACTTC. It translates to CASSIHGTGYQGTQYF.

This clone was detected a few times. The CDR3 loop reads CASSLGQNEAFF. In DNA form, the CDR3 reads TGTGCCAGCAGCTTAGGACAAAATGAAGCTTTCTTT. This chain joins TRBV7-9 and TRBJ1-1; D is uncertain. CDR3 size: 12 residues. The V gene lost 1 base and the J gene lost 7 bases, with 7 bases spanning the gap. CDR1 is SEHNR, CDR2 FQNEAQ, per germline (reference sequence).

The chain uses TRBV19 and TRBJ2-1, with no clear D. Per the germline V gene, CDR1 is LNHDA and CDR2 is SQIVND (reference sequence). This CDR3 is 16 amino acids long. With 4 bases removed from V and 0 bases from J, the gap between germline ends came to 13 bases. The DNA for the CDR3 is TGTGCCAGTAGTAGGGTGAGGAGTATCTCCTACAATGAGCAGTTCTTC. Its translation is CASSRVRSISYNEQFF.

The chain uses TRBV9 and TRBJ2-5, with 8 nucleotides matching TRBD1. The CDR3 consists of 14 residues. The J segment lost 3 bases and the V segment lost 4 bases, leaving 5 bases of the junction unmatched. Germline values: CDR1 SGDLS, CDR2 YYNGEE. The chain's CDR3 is CASSPTGQEETQYF. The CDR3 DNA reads TGTGCCAGCAGCCCGACGGGACAGGAAGAGACCCAGTACTTC.

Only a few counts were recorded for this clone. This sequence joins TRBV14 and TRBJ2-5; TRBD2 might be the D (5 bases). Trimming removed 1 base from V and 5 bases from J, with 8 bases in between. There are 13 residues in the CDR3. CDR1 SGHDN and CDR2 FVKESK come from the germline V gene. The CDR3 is CASSQGQRETQYF. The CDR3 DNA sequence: TGTGCCAGCAGCCAAGGCCAGCGGGAGACCCAGTACTTC. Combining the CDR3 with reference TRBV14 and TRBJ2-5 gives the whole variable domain EAGVTQFPSHSVIEKGQTVTLRCDPISGHDNLYWYRRVMGKEIKFLLHFVKESKQDESGMPNNRFLAERTGGTYSTLKVQPAELEDSGVYFCASSQGQRETQYFGPGTRLLVL.

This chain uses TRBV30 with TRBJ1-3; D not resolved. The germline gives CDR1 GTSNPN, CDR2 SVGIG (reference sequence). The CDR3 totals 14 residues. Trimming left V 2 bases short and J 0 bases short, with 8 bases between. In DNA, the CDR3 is TGTGCCTGGAGTCGCGGTAGCTCTGGAAACACCATATATTTT. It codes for CAWSRGSSGNTIYF.

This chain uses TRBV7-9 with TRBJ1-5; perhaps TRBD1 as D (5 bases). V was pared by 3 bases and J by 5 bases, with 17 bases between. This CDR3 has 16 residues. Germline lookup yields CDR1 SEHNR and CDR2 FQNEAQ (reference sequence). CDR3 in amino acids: CASSFHPEGADQPQHF. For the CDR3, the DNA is TGTGCCAGCAGCTTCCATCCCGAAGGGGCAGATCAGCCCCAGCATTTT.

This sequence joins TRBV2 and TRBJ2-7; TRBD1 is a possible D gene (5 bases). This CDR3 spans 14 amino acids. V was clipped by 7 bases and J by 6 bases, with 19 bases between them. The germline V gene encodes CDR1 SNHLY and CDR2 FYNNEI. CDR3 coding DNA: TGTGCCAGCATGAGGAGTCTGTGGGGCGGCGAGCAGTACTTC. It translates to CASMRSLWGGEQYF.

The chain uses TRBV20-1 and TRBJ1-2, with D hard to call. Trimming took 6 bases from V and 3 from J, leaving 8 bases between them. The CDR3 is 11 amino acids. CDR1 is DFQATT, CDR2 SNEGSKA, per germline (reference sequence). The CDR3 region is CSAVHYYGYTF. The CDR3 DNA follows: TGCAGTGCCGTCCACTACTATGGCTACACCTTC.